This T cell receptor beta chain was identified during a study of patients and donors after allogeneic stem cell transplantation. This clonotype has just a few counts. Per germline, CDR1 LNHDA and CDR2 SQIVND (reference sequence). V shed 6 bases and J 2 bases; nucleotides not matched to a gene: 7. CDR3 size: 16 residues. Using its own MiXCR run on the RT-PCR reads, TCRdb lists one record per CDR3 protein. The sample lists some 230,000 distinct CDR3 sequences, over 12% seen once, with about 9.9% in the top ten. The source of this sequence is a human donor who was either an allogeneic HSCT recipient or a stem cell or donor lymphocyte infusion donor (not recorded which). It is not recorded whose cells these are; they may come from a transplant donor. The chain joins TRBV19 to TRBJ2-3; TRBD2 aligns across 11 bases. Sequencing was performed on blood, either unsorted or a sorted T cell fraction (not recorded which). This chain's CDR3 is CASSTHSGGATDTQYF. The CDR3, as DNA: TGTGCCAGTAGCACACATAGCGGGGGGGCCACAGATACGCAGTATTTT.